The T cell receptor (beta chain) under discussion was sequenced for a study of T-cell reconstitution after alpha-beta-depleted transplantation in children. Study-wide results and caveats: Expanded graft clones, several hundred of them, were reportedly the source of alpha-beta T cells about two months after transplant.

On this clonotype itself: The antigen is not known.

This sample's TCRbeta library carried unique molecular identifier barcodes. In TCRdb, the PCR reads were re-called with MiXCR into one record per CDR3 protein. This table has about 830,000 distinct CDR3 sequences, 15% to 20% appearing once. Germline V gene data show CDR1 as SGHDN and CDR2 as FVKESK. Trimming cost V 4 bases and J 6 bases; bases outside gene matches: 5. CDR3 length equals 14 residues. This chain connects TRBV14 to TRBJ2-7, with 11 bases identical to TRBD2. This clonotype originated in a male patient aged 10-17 years who had a stem cell transplant for acute lymphoblastic leukemia, so the T cells may come from the graft donor. Here the sequenced sample was PBMCs, mostly from graft donor cells, taken 360 days after TCRalphabeta/CD19-depleted stem cell transplant. The CDR3 sequence: CASSRKTSGIEQYF. CDR3 in DNA: TGTGCCAGCAGCCGCAAGACTAGCGGGATCGAGCAGTACTTC.